This TCR beta chain appears in the sequencing data of a study of blood T cell repertoires in COVID-19. Study at large: In each case, the material was cDNA or gDNA derived from T cells, B-cell-depleted T cells, or PBMCs.

Per the original methods: Counts of nucleated cells, estimated from reference gene primer amplification, were obtained. Sequencing was performed with immunoSEQ multiplex PCR; in TCRdb, only in-frame clones are kept and a portion is missing. The V and J calls and clone size come from that table; D and trimming were worked out from the DNA. The sample shows around 300,000 clones, approximately 92% of them seen only once. Recovery among Cohort 3 donors was established by two negative PCRs, clearance, or symptom resolution. Trimming took off 10 bases at V and 1 base at J, with 16 bases between the two ends. CDR3 length: 14 residues. Germline CDR1 reads SNHLY; CDR2 reads FYNNEI.

The sample was PBMCs or T cells enriched from blood (not recorded which). The source is a woman aged 18-29 years who had recovered from COVID-19. This rearrangement joins TRBV2 to TRBJ1-1; a weak D match, TRBD1 (5 bases). CDR3 nucleotide sequence: TGTGCCAAAATTTTGACAGAGTCGAACACTGAAGCTTTCTTT. It codes for CAKILTESNTEAFF.